The 18 T cell receptor beta chains below come from one sample, sequenced in a study of T-cell memory formation after mild COVID-19. TCRdb independently ran MiXCR on the 5' RACE reads; one entry per CDR3 protein. Among about 290,000 distinct CDR3 sequences listed, approximately 15% were seen once. Sequencing used PBMCs or a T cell subset sorted from them (not recorded which). The receptor source for this set is a man aged 18 to 29 who had mild COVID-19 (a few samples of this study predate the infection). Cell type and time point are not known.

The rearrangement joins TRBV9 to TRBJ1-2; a possible D gene is TRBD1 (5 bases). The CDR3 extends over 14 amino acids. From germline, CDR1 is SGDLS and CDR2 YYNGEE. Trimming cost V 4 bases and J 5 bases, with 15 bases left between them. In DNA form, the CDR3 reads TGTGCCAGCAGCAGCGCCGGGACGGCTTATGGCTACACCTTC. Its protein is CASSSAGTAYGYTF.

In this sample, this clonotype turned up a few times. The CDR3 reads CASSELGAYSNQPQHF. The CDR3 nucleotides read TGTGCCAGCAGTGAACTTGGAGCTTATAGCAATCAGCCCCAGCATTTT. The chain is built from TRBV25-1 and TRBJ1-5; D is unresolved. Germline V lookup: CDR1 MGHDK, CDR2 SYGVNS. This CDR3 has 16 residues. The V end was cut by 2 bases, the J end by 0 bases, with 11 bases between.

This clonotype was seen a handful of times. The V gene is TRBV2, the J gene TRBJ1-5, with 7 nucleotides matching TRBD1. This CDR3 has 13 residues. The V segment lost 7 bases and the J segment 5 bases; nucleotides outside the gene matches: 5. Germline assignment: CDR1 SNHLY and CDR2 FYNNEI. The CDR3 loop is CASKRQGDQPQHF. The CDR3 DNA reads as TGTGCCAGCAAAAGACAGGGAGATCAGCCCCAGCATTTT.

V and J are TRBV6-1 and TRBJ2-5; TRBD2 matches 8 bases. CDR1 and CDR2 (germline): MNHNS, SASEGT. The CDR3 runs 15 residues. The trim removed 6 bases at V and 5 bases at J, leaving 11 bases unmatched. The CDR3 DNA is TGTGCCAGCAGCCCTGACGCGGGGGGTAGGGAGACCCAGTACTTC. This gives the protein CASSPDAGGRETQYF.

This clonotype has just a few counts. The chain links TRBV10-3 to TRBJ2-3; no definite D call. Trimming pared 0 bases from V and 4 bases from J, leaving 5 bases between. CDR1 is ENHRY, CDR2 SYGVKD, per germline. The CDR3 consists of 13 residues. The CDR3 sequence is CAISESRADTQYF. CDR3 DNA: TGTGCCATCAGTGAGTCCAGAGCAGATACGCAGTATTTT.

This clonotype was detected ten times or more. V and J are TRBV11-2 and TRBJ2-3, with 8 positions matching TRBD1. The germline V gene encodes CDR1 SGHAT and CDR2 FQNNGV. The CDR3 extends over 16 amino acids. V gave up 3 bases and J gave up 0 bases; unmatched junction bases: 5. CDR3 coding DNA: TGTGCCAGCAGCTTTCAGGGGGCTTGGAGCACAGATACGCAGTATTTT. This encodes CASSFQGAWSTDTQYF.

The rearrangement links TRBV29-1 to TRBJ2-3; no reliable D call. Trimming removed 4 bases from V and 6 bases from J, with 14 bases in between. The CDR3 loop spans 13 amino acids. Germline CDR1 SQVTM, CDR2 ANQGSEA. The CDR3 region has the DNA TGCAGCGTTGGGGTCCGAGACGCGGATACGCAGTATTTT. Its translation: CSVGVRDADTQYF.

The V gene is TRBV4-1, the J gene TRBJ1-3; no reliable D call. V lost 5 bases to trimming and J lost 0 bases, with 11 bases between them. Germline lookup yields CDR1 MGHRA and CDR2 YSYEKL. CDR3 length equals 15 residues. CDR3 DNA sequence: TGCGCCAGCAGCGCACGGACGGTCTCTGGAAACACCATATATTTT. Translated: CASSARTVSGNTIYF.

The genes are TRBV7-2 and TRBJ1-2; D unclear. Germline lookup yields CDR1 SGHTA and CDR2 FQGNSA. The CDR3 extends over 15 amino acids. The ends were cut back, 5 bases at V and 0 bases at J, with 13 bases in the middle. The CDR3 loop is CASSLSPVSNYGYTF. CDR3 sequence (DNA): TGTGCCAGCAGCCTCTCACCAGTTTCTAACTATGGCTACACCTTC.

The rearrangement joins TRBV20-1 to TRBJ1-6, with 8 bases that match TRBD1. Germline CDR1 reads DFQATT; CDR2 reads SNEGSKA (reference sequence). V gave up 2 bases and J gave up 9 bases; unmatched junction bases: 9. The CDR3 is 15 amino acids. CDR3 sequence reads: CSARKQGAAGSPLHF. DNA for the CDR3: TGCAGTGCTAGAAAGCAGGGGGCTGCTGGTTCACCCCTCCACTTT.

The chain links TRBV6-6 to TRBJ2-7, with D perhaps matching TRBD1 (6 bases). The ends were cut back, 7 bases at V and 3 bases at J, with 10 bases in the middle. This CDR3 spans 12 amino acids. Germline lookup yields CDR1 MNHNY and CDR2 SVGAGI (reference sequence). Here the CDR3 DNA reads TGTGCCAGCACGGGCAGGGGCTACGAGCAGTACGTC. Amino acid sequence: CASTGRGYEQYV.

This clonotype has a handful of counts. V is TRBV20-1 and J is TRBJ2-3; TRBD2 agrees at 11 bases. This CDR3 region has 16 residues. The germline V gene has CDR1 DFQATT and CDR2 SNEGSKA (reference sequence). The trim removed 0 bases at V and 4 bases at J, leaving 6 bases unmatched. The CDR3 sequence: CSARESSGGYPDTQYF. CDR3 sequence (DNA): TGCAGTGCTAGAGAGTCTAGCGGGGGGTACCCAGATACGCAGTATTTT.

This clonotype was seen many times. The genes are TRBV5-1 and TRBJ2-5; TRBD1 might be the D (5 bases). The V gene lost 3 bases and the J gene lost 3 bases, with 9 bases spanning the gap. The CDR3 is made up of 13 amino acids. Per germline, CDR1 SGHRS and CDR2 YFSETQ. The CDR3 nucleotides read TGCGCCAGCAGCTCACCGGACAAAGAGACCCAGTACTTC. This gives the protein CASSSPDKETQYF.

This clonotype was picked up a small number of times. The chain is built from TRBV20-1 and TRBJ1-5, with D unresolved. With 1 base removed from V and 0 bases from J, the gap between germline ends came to 10 bases. This CDR3 region has 15 residues. The germline gives CDR1 DFQATT, CDR2 SNEGSKA (reference sequence). CDR3 sequence (DNA): TGCAGTGCTAGAGTGGATTGGGCTAGCAATCAGCCCCAGCATTTT. This translates into CSARVDWASNQPQHF.

The gene calls are TRBV7-2 and TRBJ1-2; D gene uncertain. Deletions cut 7 bases from V and 1 base from J, with 16 bases between. This CDR3 is built from 15 residues. Germline CDR1 reads SGHTA; CDR2 reads FQGNSA. CDR3: CASTPGGVINYGYTF. DNA for the CDR3: TGTGCCAGCACCCCCGGTGGGGTGATTAACTATGGCTACACCTTC.

This clonotype turned up a few times. V is TRBV7-8 and J is TRBJ2-5, with TRBD1 matching 9 bases. With V trimmed by 6 bases and J by 4 bases, 9 bases remained unmatched. CDR1 is SGHVS, CDR2 FQNEAQ, per germline. The CDR3 contains 15 residues. CDR3 bases: TGTGCCAGCAGGGTTGGGACAGGGAGGGGAGAGACCCAGTACTTC. Its protein product is CASRVGTGRGETQYF.

This clonotype was detected a few times. This sequence joins TRBV7-9 and TRBJ2-1; D possibly corresponds to TRBD2 (6 bases). The germline gives CDR1 SEHNR, CDR2 FQNEAQ (reference sequence). V was clipped by 7 bases and J by 9 bases, with 10 bases between them. This CDR3 comprises 11 residues. The CDR3 sequence is CASTRGGEQFF. The CDR3 DNA sequence: TGTGCCAGCACGAGGGGAGGTGAGCAGTTCTTC.

The J gene is TRBJ2-1, the V gene TRBV9; D is ambiguous. The germline V and J ends were trimmed by 3 bases and 5 bases, with 24 bases remaining between them. Germline V gene data show CDR1 as SGDLS and CDR2 as YYNGEE. The CDR3 covers 18 residues. The CDR3 coding sequence is TGTGCCAGCAGCGCCCCCCCCAGGTCGGGTCCTAGGGACAATGAGCAGTTCTTC. Translated, it gives CASSAPPRSGPRDNEQFF.